What follows is one T cell receptor (beta chain) and its context. Its antigen remains unidentified. The data are from a study of vaccination and CD4 T cells after COVID-19. The wider study: SARS-CoV-2 positivity in convalescent patients was established by nasal swab PCR; under 10 had mild and one severe disease. Convalescents were six males and four females, two of them Hispanic. Study findings and constraints: Only post-vaccination samples contained a median approximately 86% of the reactive clones in convalescent patients.

The CDR3 sequence is 15 residues long. V lost 3 bases to trimming and J lost 5 bases; unmatched junction nucleotides: 10. Per the germline V gene, CDR1 is GTSNPN and CDR2 is SVGIG (reference sequence). CD4+ T cells that had been cultured provided DNA sequenced with the Oncomine TCR Beta short-read assay. DNA came from CD4+ T cells after culture. TCRdb reanalysed the PCR reads using MiXCR and keeps one entry per CDR3 protein. In the table there are about 11,000 distinct CDR3 sequences, 58% of which are singletons. As to treatment: roughly 10-day PBMC culture with coronavirus spike peptide pools or control peptides (ViraFEST assay).

Sequenced sample: CD4+ T cells from blood, cultured in vitro. This chain uses TRBV30 with TRBJ2-3; 8 bases are shared with TRBD2. The TCR was taken from a human donor who had recovered from COVID-19. CDR3 sequence reads: CAWRAGGRPGDTQYF. The CDR3 DNA follows: TGTGCCTGGAGGGCGGGCGGGAGGCCAGGAGATACGCAGTATTTT. Full variable domain (missing parts from reference TRBV30 and TRBJ2-3): SQTIHQWPATLVQPVGSPLSLECTVEGTSNPNLYWYRQAAGRGLQLLFYSVGIGQISSEVPQNLSASRPQDRQFILSSKKLLLSDSGFYLCAWRAGGRPGDTQYFGPGTRLTVL.